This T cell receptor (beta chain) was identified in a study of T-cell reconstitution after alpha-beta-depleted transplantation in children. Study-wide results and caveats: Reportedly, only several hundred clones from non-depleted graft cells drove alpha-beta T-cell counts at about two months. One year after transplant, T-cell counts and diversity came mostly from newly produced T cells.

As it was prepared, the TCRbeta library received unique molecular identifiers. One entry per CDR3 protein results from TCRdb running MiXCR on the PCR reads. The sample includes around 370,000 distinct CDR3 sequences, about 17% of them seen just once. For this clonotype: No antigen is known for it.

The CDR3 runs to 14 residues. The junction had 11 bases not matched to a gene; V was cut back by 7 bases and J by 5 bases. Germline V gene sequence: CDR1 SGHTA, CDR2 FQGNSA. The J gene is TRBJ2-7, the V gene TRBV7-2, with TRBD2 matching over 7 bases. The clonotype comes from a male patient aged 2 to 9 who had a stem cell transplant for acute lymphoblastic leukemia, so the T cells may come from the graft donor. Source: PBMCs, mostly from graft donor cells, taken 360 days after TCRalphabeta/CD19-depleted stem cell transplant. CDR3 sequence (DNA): TGTGCCAGCACGCTAGGCTGGGACTACCACGAGCAGTACTTC. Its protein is CASTLGWDYHEQYF.